This TCR beta chain came from a study of blood T cell repertoires in COVID-19. Study-wide background: Samples of COVID-19 (acute and convalescent) were obtained from the United States, Italy and Spain. Nucleic acid was either cDNA or gDNA, and it came from T cells, B-cell-depleted T cells, or PBMCs.

This CDR3 is 12 amino acids long. V dropped 3 bases and J dropped 11 bases, with 13 bases sitting between them. In the authors' workflow: Quantification of nucleated cells was approximated via reference gene primer amplification. Sequenced by immunoSEQ multiplex PCR; TCRdb stores in-frame clones only, minus some. V and J calls plus clone size are reproduced from that table; the DNA served to infer D and trimming. The sample includes some 180,000 clones, 88% of them seen just once. Material for sequencing was peripheral blood. This chain uses TRBV12-3 or TRBV12-4 with TRBJ1-1; no clear D. This receptor was obtained from a man in his fifties with COVID-19, enrolled during active disease. CDR3: CASSLSRQRAFF. The CDR3, as DNA: TGTGCCAGCAGTTTGTCCCGGCAGCGGGCTTTCTTT.